The 9 T cell receptor beta chains given below trace back to one sample, sequenced in a study of CXCR3-negative and CXCR3-positive naive CD8 T cells. Carrying UMI labels, the TRB cDNA libraries were prepared through 5' RACE. Reprocessing the 5' RACE reads, TCRdb reports a single entry for every CDR3 protein and omits DNA. The table gives approximately 52,000 distinct CDR3 sequences; the top ten clones make up 15% of it. The sample consisted of memory CD8+ T cells from blood. The origin of the receptors is a human donor in good health. Some clones in this sample may be carry-over from other donors' samples.

The rearrangement uses TRBV7-9 and TRBJ2-5. The CDR3 covers 14 residues. In germline, CDR1 is SEHNR, CDR2 FQNEAQ (reference sequence). CDR3: CASSFDLYQETQYF.

Considering frequency, this clonotype is medium-sized. The chain couples TRBV4-3 to TRBJ1-2; TCRdb picks TRBD1, but there is no DNA to check that call. The CDR3 is 18 residues long. CDR1 and CDR2 from the germline V gene are LGHNA and YSLEER. CDR3 loop: CASSQDHFPETGTYGYTF.

The CDR3: CASSPARLASTDTQYF. The V gene is TRBV3-1, the J gene TRBJ2-3. The germline CDR1 and CDR2 sequences are LGHDT and YNNKEL (reference sequence). CDR3 length: 16 amino acids.

This sequence joins TRBV27 and TRBJ2-7; the TCRdb call, TRBD2, lacks DNA for checking. Germline V gene lookup returns CDR1 MNHEY and CDR2 SMNVEV (reference sequence). CDR3 length equals 13 residues. The CDR3 is CASSFGSGYEQYF.

The J gene is TRBJ2-1, the V gene TRBV4-1; as DNA is missing, the TRBD2 call by TCRdb cannot be tested. This CDR3 comprises 17 residues. The germline V gene encodes CDR1 MGHRA and CDR2 YSYEKL. The CDR3 protein is CASSHHVAGDSYNEQFF.

V usage is TRBV7-9 and J usage is TRBJ2-1; TCRdb's D call of TRBD1 is untestable without DNA. The CDR3 has 18 amino acids. CDR1 is SEHNR and CDR2 is FQNEAQ in the germline V gene (reference sequence). The CDR3 region is CAGSITATGGFSYNEQFF.

V gene TRBV5-4 combines with J gene TRBJ2-7; TCRdb's D gene call, TRBD1, goes unchecked for lack of DNA. Germline values: CDR1 SGHNT, CDR2 YYREEE (reference sequence). CDR3 size: 14 residues. The CDR3 reads CASSFDRVSYEQYF.

This chain connects TRBV29-1 to TRBJ2-7; without DNA, the TCRdb call of TRBD2 cannot be checked. Germline values: CDR1 SQVTM, CDR2 ANQGSEA. CDR3 size: 14 residues. CDR3 region: CSVEVSGVSYEQYF.

The chain has TRBV7-9 and TRBJ2-1; the D call of TRBD2 rests on TCRdb alone, since no DNA is present to check it. The CDR3 contains 17 residues. CDR1 is SEHNR and CDR2 is FQNEAQ in the germline V gene (reference sequence). CDR3 sequence: CASSRPASGPNYNEQFF.